The 4 T cell receptor beta chains below were found in one sample sequenced in a study of blood T cell repertoires in COVID-19. Measured with immunoSEQ multiplex PCR; TCRdb has only the in-frame clones, and not every one. The sample consists of approximately 480,000 clones, around 90% of them appearing once. The sequenced sample consisted of PBMCs or T cells enriched from blood (not recorded which). Receptors originate from a young woman who had recovered from COVID-19.

V usage is TRBV2 and J usage is TRBJ2-5, with TRBD2 matching 12 bases. The V gene end was trimmed by 6 bases and the J gene end by 3 bases; junction bases not matched to a gene: 2. The CDR3 loop spans 14 amino acids. Germline assignment: CDR1 SNHLY and CDR2 FYNNEI. CDR3: CASSPSGGEETQYF. The CDR3 nucleotides read TGTGCCAGCAGCCCTAGCGGGGGGGAAGAGACCCAGTACTTC.

The rearrangement joins TRBV27 to TRBJ1-1, with 9 bases aligning to TRBD1. Germline V CDR1 and CDR2: MNHEY, SMNVEV (reference sequence). The junction had 0 bases not matched to a gene; V was cut back by 3 bases and J by 1 base. The CDR3 loop spans 14 amino acids. CDR3 coding DNA: TGTGCCAGCAGTTTGACAGGGGGGAACACTGAAGCTTTCTTT. It is translated as CASSLTGGNTEAFF.

The chain combines TRBV18 with TRBJ1-1, with a tentative D call TRBD1 (5 bases). Trimming took 4 bases from V and 2 from J, leaving 11 bases between them. CDR1 KGHSH and CDR2 LQKENI come from the germline V gene. The CDR3 runs 14 residues. The CDR3 sequence: CASSRKGVNTEAFF. The CDR3 coding sequence is TGTGCCAGCTCACGGAAAGGGGTCAACACTGAAGCTTTCTTT. The full variable domain, in which reference TRBV18 and TRBJ1-1 provide the parts outside the CDR3, is NAGVMQNPRHLVRRRGQEARLRCSPMKGHSHVYWYRQLPEEGLKFMVYLQKENIIDESGMPKERFSAEFPKEGPSILRIQQVVRGDSAAYFCASSRKGVNTEAFFGQGTRLTVV.

The CDR3 sequence: CASRLPGNYGYTF. In DNA form, the CDR3 reads TGTGCCAGTAGACTCCCCGGGAACTATGGCTACACCTTC. The chain employs TRBV28 and TRBJ1-2; no firm D call. The V end lost 9 bases, the J end lost 2 bases, and 13 bases lay between the germline ends. This CDR3 has 13 residues. Germline-derived CDR1 and CDR2 are MDHEN and SYDVKM.